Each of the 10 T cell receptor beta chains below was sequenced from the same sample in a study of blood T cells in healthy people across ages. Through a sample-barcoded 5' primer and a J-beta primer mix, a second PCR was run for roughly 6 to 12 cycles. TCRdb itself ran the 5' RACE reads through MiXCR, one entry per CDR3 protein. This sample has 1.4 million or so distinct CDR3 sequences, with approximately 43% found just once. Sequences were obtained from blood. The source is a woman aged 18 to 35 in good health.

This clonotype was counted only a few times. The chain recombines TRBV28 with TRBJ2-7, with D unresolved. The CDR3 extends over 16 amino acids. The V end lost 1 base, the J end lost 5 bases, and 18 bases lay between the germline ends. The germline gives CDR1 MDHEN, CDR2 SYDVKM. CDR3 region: CASSLFSLRQINEQYF. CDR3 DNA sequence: TGTGCCAGCAGTTTATTCTCACTGCGGCAGATTAACGAGCAGTACTTC.

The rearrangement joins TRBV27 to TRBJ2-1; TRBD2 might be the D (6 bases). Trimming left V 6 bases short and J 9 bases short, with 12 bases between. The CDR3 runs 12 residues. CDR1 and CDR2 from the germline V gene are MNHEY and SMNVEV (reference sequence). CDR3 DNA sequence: TGTGCCAGCAGCCACCCGGAGGGTGAGCAGTTCTTC. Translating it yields CASSHPEGEQFF.

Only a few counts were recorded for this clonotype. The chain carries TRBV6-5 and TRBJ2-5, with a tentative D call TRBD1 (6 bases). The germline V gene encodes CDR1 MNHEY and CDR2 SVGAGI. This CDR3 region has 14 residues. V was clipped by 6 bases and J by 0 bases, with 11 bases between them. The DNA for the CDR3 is TGTGCCAGCAGGGGACAACTTCACCAAGAGACCCAGTACTTC. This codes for CASRGQLHQETQYF.

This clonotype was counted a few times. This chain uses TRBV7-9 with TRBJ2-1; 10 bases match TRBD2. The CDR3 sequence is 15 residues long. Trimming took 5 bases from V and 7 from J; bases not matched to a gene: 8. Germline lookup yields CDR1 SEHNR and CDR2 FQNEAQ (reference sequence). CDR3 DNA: TGTGCCAGCAGCAGCTTCCTAGCGGGAGTAAATGAGCAGTTCTTC. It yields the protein CASSSFLAGVNEQFF.

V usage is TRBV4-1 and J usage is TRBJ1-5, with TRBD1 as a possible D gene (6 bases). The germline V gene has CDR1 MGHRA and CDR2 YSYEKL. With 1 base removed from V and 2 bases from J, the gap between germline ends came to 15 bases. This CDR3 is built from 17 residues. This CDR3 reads CASSQGPQGRGNQPQHF. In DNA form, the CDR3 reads TGCGCCAGCAGCCAAGGCCCACAGGGAAGAGGCAATCAGCCCCAGCATTTT.

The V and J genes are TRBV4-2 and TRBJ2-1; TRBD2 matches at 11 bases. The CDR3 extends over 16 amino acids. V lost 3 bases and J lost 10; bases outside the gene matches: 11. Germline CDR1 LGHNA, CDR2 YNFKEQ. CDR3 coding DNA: TGTGCCAGCAGCCAGCTCCTAGCGGGAGGTACCGAGGAGCAGTTCTTC. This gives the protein CASSQLLAGGTEEQFF.

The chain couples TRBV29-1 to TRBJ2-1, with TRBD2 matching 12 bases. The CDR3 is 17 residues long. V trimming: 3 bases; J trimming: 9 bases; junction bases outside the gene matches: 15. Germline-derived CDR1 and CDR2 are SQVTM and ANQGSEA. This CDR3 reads CSVDPRRLAGGTGEQFF. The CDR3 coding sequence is TGCAGCGTTGACCCCCGTAGGCTAGCGGGAGGGACGGGTGAGCAGTTCTTC.

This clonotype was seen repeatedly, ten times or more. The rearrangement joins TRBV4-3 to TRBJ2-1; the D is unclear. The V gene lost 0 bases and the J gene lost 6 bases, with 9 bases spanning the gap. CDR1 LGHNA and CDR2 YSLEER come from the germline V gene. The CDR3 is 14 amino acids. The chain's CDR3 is CASSQDGRSNEQFF. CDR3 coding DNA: TGCGCCAGCAGCCAAGATGGACGGAGCAATGAGCAGTTCTTC.

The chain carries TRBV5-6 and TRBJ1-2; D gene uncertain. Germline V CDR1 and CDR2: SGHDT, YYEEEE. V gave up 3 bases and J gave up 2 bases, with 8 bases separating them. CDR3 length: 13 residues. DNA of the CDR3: TGTGCCAGCAGCTCGATCAGAAACTATGGCTACACCTTC. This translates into CASSSIRNYGYTF.

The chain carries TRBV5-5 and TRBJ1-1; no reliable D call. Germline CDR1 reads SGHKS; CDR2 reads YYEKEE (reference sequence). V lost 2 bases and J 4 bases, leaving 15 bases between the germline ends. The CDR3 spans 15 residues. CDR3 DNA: TGTGCCAGCAGCTTCGCTCTGGGCTCGAGCACTGAAGCTTTCTTT. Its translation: CASSFALGSSTEAFF.